These 8 T cell receptor beta chains share one sample of origin, sequenced in a study of OX40 agonist ivuxolimab in advanced cancers. Profiled with immunoSEQ multiplex PCR; TCRdb holds only in-frame clones, not every one. Of 30,000 or so clones listed, about nine tenths are singletons. The starting material was CD4+ or CD8+ T cells sorted from blood, obtained in a trial of the OX40 agonist ivuxolimab. The receptors originated from an adult with an advanced solid tumor such as melanoma, head and neck, liver or kidney cancer.

Notes on this clone: The junction departs from the called germline gene at one end, perhaps through a read error. V gene TRBV7-3 combines with J gene TRBJ2-1, with D possibly matching TRBD2 (5 bases). CDR3 length: 13 amino acids. CDR1 is SGHTA, CDR2 FQGTGA, per germline. The CDR3 nucleotides read TGCGCCAGCAGCCAAGACTACCTCAATGAGCAGTTCTTC. This encodes CASSQDYLNEQFF.

The rearrangement uses TRBV6-4 and TRBJ1-2; D might be TRBD1 (5 bases). The length of the CDR3 is 13 residues. V gave up 6 bases and J gave up 8 bases, with 16 bases separating them. The germline CDR1 and CDR2 sequences are MRHNA and SNTAGT. The CDR3 is CASRLVGRRGYTF. For the CDR3, the DNA is TGTGCCAGCAGACTCGTGGGACGAAGAGGCTACACCTTC.

V usage is TRBV27 and J usage is TRBJ2-7; TRBD1 aligns across 8 bases. V was pared by 4 bases and J by 0 bases, with 5 bases of the junction left unmatched. From germline, CDR1 is MNHEY and CDR2 SMNVEV (reference sequence). The CDR3 length is 15 residues. The CDR3 sequence is CASSSAGGSSYEQYF. Written as DNA, the CDR3 is TGTGCCAGCAGTTCTGCAGGGGGCAGCTCCTACGAGCAGTACTTC.

The chain joins TRBV6-5 to TRBJ2-1, with 7 bases fitting TRBD2. With 5 bases clipped from V and 6 bases from J, the junction kept 10 bases outside the gene matches. From germline, CDR1 is MNHEY and CDR2 SVGAGI. The CDR3 is made up of 15 amino acids. CDR3 in DNA: TGTGCCAGCAGTCAAGGGCCAAGCGGGGCCAATGAGCAGTTCTTC. This sequence encodes CASSQGPSGANEQFF.

The rearrangement uses TRBV9 and TRBJ2-7, with 9 bases that match TRBD1. Germline-derived CDR1 and CDR2 are SGDLS and YYNGEE. The CDR3 totals 15 residues. Trimming at V came to 0 bases and at J to 4 bases, leaving 5 bases not matched to a gene. Written as DNA, the CDR3 is TGTGCCAGCAGCGTAGCCGGGACAGGGTCGTACGAGCAGTACTTC. Amino acids: CASSVAGTGSYEQYF.

The chain couples TRBV11-3 to TRBJ2-5; 12 bases match TRBD2. The length of the CDR3 is 18 residues. The trim removed 5 bases at V and 5 bases at J, leaving 15 bases unmatched. Per the germline V gene, CDR1 is SGHNT and CDR2 is YENEEA. The chain's CDR3 is CASSPEALAGGPRETQYF. The CDR3 DNA follows: TGTGCCAGCAGCCCCGAGGCGCTAGCGGGAGGGCCTCGTGAGACCCAGTACTTC.

The chain recombines TRBV2 with TRBJ2-3, with 11 bases lining up with TRBD2. The length of the CDR3 is 15 residues. The junction had 6 bases not matched to a gene; V was cut back by 5 bases and J by 5 bases. CDR1 SNHLY and CDR2 FYNNEI come from the germline V gene. CDR3 bases: TGTGCCAGCAGTTATACTAGCGGGAGAGGAGATACGCAGTATTTT. Its protein product is CASSYTSGRGDTQYF.

The chain has TRBV11-3 and TRBJ2-7, with D possibly being TRBD1 (5 bases). This CDR3 is built from 14 residues. Germline CDR1 is SGHNT and CDR2 is YENEEA. V gave up 3 bases and J gave up 4 bases, with 13 bases separating them. Here the CDR3 reads CASSFGQGGYEQYF. The CDR3 nucleotides read TGTGCCAGCAGCTTTGGGCAGGGTGGGTACGAGCAGTACTTC.